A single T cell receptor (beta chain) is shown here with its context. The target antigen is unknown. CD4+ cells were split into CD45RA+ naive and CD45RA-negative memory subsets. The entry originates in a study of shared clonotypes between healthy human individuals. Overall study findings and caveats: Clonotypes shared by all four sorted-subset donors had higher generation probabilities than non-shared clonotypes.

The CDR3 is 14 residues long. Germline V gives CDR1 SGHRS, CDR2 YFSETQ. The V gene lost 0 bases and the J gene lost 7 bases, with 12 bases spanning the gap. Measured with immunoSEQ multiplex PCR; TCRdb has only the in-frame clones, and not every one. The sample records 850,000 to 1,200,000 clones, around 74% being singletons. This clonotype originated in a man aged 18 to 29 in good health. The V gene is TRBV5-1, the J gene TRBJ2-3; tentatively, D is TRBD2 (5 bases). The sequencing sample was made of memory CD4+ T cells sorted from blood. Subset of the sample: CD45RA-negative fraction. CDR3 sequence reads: CASSLGLPSNTQYF. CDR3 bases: TGCGCCAGCAGCTTGGGACTACCATCGAATACGCAGTATTTT. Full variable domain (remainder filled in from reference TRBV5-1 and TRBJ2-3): KAGVTQTPRYLIKTRGQQVTLSCSPISGHRSVSWYQQTPGQGLQFLFEYFSETQRNKGNFPGRFSGRQFSNSRSEMNVSTLELGDSALYLCASSLGLPSNTQYFGPGTRLTVL.